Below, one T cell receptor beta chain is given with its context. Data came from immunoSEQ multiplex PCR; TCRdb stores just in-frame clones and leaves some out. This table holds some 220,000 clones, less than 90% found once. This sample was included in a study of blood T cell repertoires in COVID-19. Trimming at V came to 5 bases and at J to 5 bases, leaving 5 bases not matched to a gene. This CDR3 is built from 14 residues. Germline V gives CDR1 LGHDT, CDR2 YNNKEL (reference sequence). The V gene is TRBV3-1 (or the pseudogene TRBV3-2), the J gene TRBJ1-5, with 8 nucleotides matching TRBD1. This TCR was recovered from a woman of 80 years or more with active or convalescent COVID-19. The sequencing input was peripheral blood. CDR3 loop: CASSTGQGDQPQHF. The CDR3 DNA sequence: TGTGCCAGCAGCACAGGACAGGGCGATCAGCCCCAGCATTTT.